The 16 T cell receptor beta chains below were found in one sample sequenced in a study of shared clonotypes between healthy human individuals. Naive CD8 isolation took CD45RO-negative cells positively selected for CCR7 and excluded terminally differentiated effector memory CD45RA+ cells. Using immunoSEQ multiplex PCR, the repertoire was profiled, and TCRdb retains in-frame clones only, with some absent. The table has approximately 2,000,000 clones, about 93% seen once. Sequencing used naive CD8+ T cells from PBMCs. Source of these receptors: a man aged 18 to 29 in good health. Some clones in this sample may be carry-over from other donors' samples.

V is TRBV27 and J is TRBJ1-4, with D unclear. The CDR3 loop spans 11 amino acids. Germline CDR1 reads MNHEY; CDR2 reads SMNVEV (reference sequence). Trimming stripped 6 bases from V and 7 bases from J, with 6 bases between. CDR3 sequence: CASRMGEKLFF. CDR3 in DNA: TGTGCCAGCAGGATGGGTGAAAAACTGTTTTTT.

The chain couples TRBV7-9 to TRBJ2-7, with 8 bases matching TRBD1. Per germline, CDR1 SEHNR and CDR2 FQNEAQ (reference sequence). The ends lost 5 bases at V and 2 bases at J; junction bases unmatched: 8. The CDR3 contains 15 residues. The CDR3 sequence: CASSLRDRNPYEQYF. CDR3 sequence (DNA): TGTGCCAGCAGCCTCCGGGACAGGAATCCCTACGAGCAGTACTTC.

V gene TRBV4-3 combines with J gene TRBJ2-3, with D perhaps matching TRBD1 or TRBD2 (5 bases each). Per germline, CDR1 LGHNA and CDR2 YSLEER. V lost 3 bases, J lost 5 bases, and 24 bases lay in between. CDR3 length: 18 amino acids. The CDR3 loop is CASSHGGEDYLGEDTQYF. DNA of the CDR3: TGCGCCAGCAGCCACGGTGGGGAAGACTATCTGGGGGAAGATACGCAGTATTTT.

The V and J genes are TRBV7-3 and TRBJ2-1; 7 bases line up with TRBD2. Trimming at V came to 1 base and at J to 7 bases, leaving 7 bases not matched to a gene. Germline loops: CDR1 SGHTA, CDR2 FQGTGA. The CDR3 contains 15 residues. The CDR3 DNA reads as TGTGCCAGCAGCTTAATCGCTAGCGGACTAAATGAGCAGTTCTTC. Encoded protein: CASSLIASGLNEQFF.

The chain links TRBV27 to TRBJ2-2; 12 bases are shared with TRBD2. The V segment lost 2 bases and the J segment 6 bases; nucleotides outside the gene matches: 7. Germline lookup yields CDR1 MNHEY and CDR2 SMNVEV (reference sequence). CDR3 length equals 17 residues. CDR3 nucleotide sequence: TGTGCCAGCAGTTTAGGACTAGCGGGAATCGTTGCCGGGGAGCTGTTTTTT. The encoded protein is CASSLGLAGIVAGELFF.

About this clone itself: Other DNA variants within this sample encode the same CDR3. This sequence joins TRBV19 and TRBJ1-1, with a weak D call TRBD1 (5 bases). The CDR3 length is 14 residues. V lost 3 bases to trimming and J lost 2 bases, with 10 bases between them. The germline CDR1 and CDR2 sequences are LNHDA and SQIVND (reference sequence). DNA of the CDR3: TGTGCCAGTAGTATTGGGGGGGTAAACACTGAAGCTTTCTTT. Amino acid sequence: CASSIGGVNTEAFF.

The V gene is TRBV27, the J gene TRBJ1-3; 10 nucleotides match TRBD1. Germline V gives CDR1 MNHEY, CDR2 SMNVEV (reference sequence). The CDR3 contains 18 residues. With V trimmed by 4 bases and J by 2 bases, 11 bases remained unmatched. The CDR3 sequence: CASSSDYPGTGAGNTIYF. CDR3 DNA sequence: TGTGCCAGCAGTTCCGATTACCCCGGGACAGGGGCTGGAAACACCATATATTTT.

The chain couples TRBV30 to TRBJ2-7, with D perhaps assigned TRBD1 or TRBD2 (5 bases each). CDR1 and CDR2 (germline): GTSNPN, SVGIG (reference sequence). Between the trimmed V and J ends, which lost 6 bases and 1 base, there was a span of 16 bases. The CDR3 runs 14 residues. The CDR3 here is CACLGDPFSYEQYF. CDR3 nucleotide sequence: TGTGCCTGCCTGGGGGACCCTTTTTCCTACGAGCAGTACTTC.

To note about this clone: Other DNA variants within this sample encode the same CDR3. The CDR3 DNA follows: TGTGCCAGCAGCCAAGGGCCTAATCAGCCCCAGCATTTT. Translation gives CASSQGPNQPQHF. The chain has TRBV9 and TRBJ1-5; D gene ambiguous. CDR1 and CDR2 from the germline V gene are SGDLS and YYNGEE. The CDR3 runs to 13 residues. V lost 4 bases and J 4 bases, leaving 9 bases between the germline ends.

This clone was counted once. This chain connects TRBV7-9 to TRBJ1-2; the D is unclear. Germline V gene data show CDR1 as SEHNR and CDR2 as FQNEAQ (reference sequence). V lost 6 bases and J lost 0, with 14 bases in between. The CDR3 runs 15 residues. The CDR3 loop is CASRHPDGSNYGYTF. The CDR3 DNA sequence: TGTGCCAGCAGGCACCCGGACGGATCTAACTATGGCTACACCTTC.

The J gene is TRBJ2-5, the V gene TRBV6-5; 7 bases are a match to TRBD1. Germline values: CDR1 MNHEY, CDR2 SVGAGI. Trimming cost V 3 bases and J 5 bases; bases outside gene matches: 12. The CDR3 consists of 16 residues. CDR3 amino acids: CASSYLGGRVTETQYF. In DNA form, the CDR3 reads TGTGCCAGCAGTTATCTAGGGGGCAGAGTGACGGAGACCCAGTACTTC.

The chain joins TRBV9 to TRBJ2-5; TRBD1 or TRBD2 may be the D gene (5 bases each). Germline CDR1 reads SGDLS; CDR2 reads YYNGEE. V lost 3 bases, J lost 2 bases, and 23 bases lay in between. This CDR3 region has 18 residues. The chain's CDR3 is CASSARGWAPGPQETQYF. CDR3 coding DNA: TGTGCCAGCAGCGCACGAGGGTGGGCTCCGGGACCACAAGAGACCCAGTACTTC.

The chain combines TRBV11-3 with TRBJ2-1, with 13 bases matching TRBD2. The CDR3 consists of 16 residues. The germline V gene has CDR1 SGHNT and CDR2 YENEEA. The V gene end was trimmed by 5 bases and the J gene end by 0 bases; junction bases not matched to a gene: 1. The CDR3: CASSTSGRASYNEQFF. In DNA, the CDR3 is TGTGCCAGCAGCACTAGCGGGAGGGCCTCCTACAATGAGCAGTTCTTC.

The chain has TRBV19 and TRBJ2-7; 7 bases agree with TRBD1. The CDR3 is made up of 14 amino acids. V was pared by 3 bases and J by 3 bases, with 5 bases of the junction left unmatched. Germline loops: CDR1 LNHDA, CDR2 SQIVND (reference sequence). The chain's CDR3 is CASSIPGGDYEQYF. The CDR3 DNA reads TGTGCCAGTAGTATCCCAGGGGGAGACTACGAGCAGTACTTC.

The J gene is TRBJ2-7, the V gene TRBV10-1, with a weak D call TRBD2 (6 bases). CDR1 and CDR2 from the germline V gene are WNHNN and SYGVQD (reference sequence). The CDR3 sequence is 16 residues long. V was cut by 1 base and J by 0 bases, with 13 bases left in between. DNA of the CDR3: TGCGCCAGCAGTGAGTTCGGCGGGGCTTCCTCCTACGAGCAGTACTTC. Translated: CASSEFGGASSYEQYF.

This chain uses TRBV19 with TRBJ2-7; D not resolved. Deletions cut 4 bases from V and 6 bases from J, with 19 bases between. Germline V CDR1 and CDR2: LNHDA, SQIVND (reference sequence). The CDR3 contains 15 residues. The CDR3 DNA follows: TGTGCCAGTAGTAAAGGAGCCCGGGCTCCCTCCGAGCAGTACTTC. It yields the protein CASSKGARAPSEQYF.